The present T cell receptor (beta chain) was sequenced within a study of cytomegalovirus exposure and HLA in healthy donors (dated by TCRdb to the late 2010s). About the full investigation: According to an earlier analysis of a few hundred of the donors, about 190 million T cells yielded 90 million to 130 million unique TCR beta sequences and 250 to 350 Gb of sequence data. All discovery cohort repertoires had been generated using a single sequencing platform. Class I and class II HLA loci were covered by the typing at four-digit resolution. An early release covering just under 650 HLA-typed donors comprised approximately 290 gigabases of sequencing data and tens of millions of unique TCR sequences. A later analysis re-analyzed previously published TCR beta repertoires from roughly 600 donors and added high-resolution HLA genotyping to study TCR occurrence patterns. Among about 400 genotyped donors of the cohort, an average of about 240,000 unique TCR beta nucleotide sequences was sequenced per donor, of which about 19% were non-productive. The study was designed to test whether signatures of past pathogen exposure could be identified by cataloging public T cell receptors. The later analysis used no new phenotypic data to find candidate immune exposures, relying instead on TCR beta sequences and their occurrence across donors. The genetic ancestry cluster associated with self-reported Caucasian donors included 81% of the 398 genotyped donors. Using immunosequencing, the study profiled T cell repertoires from about 620 subjects and related those repertoires to cytomegalovirus serostatus. Donor age, sex, ethnicity and CMV serostatus were compiled alongside the repertoire data. Genome-wide SNP genotypes for about 65% of the 666 donors were used in a later genetic analysis, which treated that subset as a discovery cohort. The number of typed donors differed by locus: about 620-630 for A, B, C, DRB1 and DQB1; 500 to 550 for DQA1; some 590 for DPA1; and about 450 for DPB1. An earlier analysis of 587 of the donors used high-throughput TCR beta sequencing to judge whether each TCR beta V gene segment behaved as functional or pseudogenic. To predict cytomegalovirus infection status, the study brought together high-throughput TCR immunosequencing, statistical association of individual TCRs with disease status, and machine learning. Besides the first cohort of some 670 subjects, a separate validation cohort made up of 120 different subjects was used. A handful of DR-DQ haplotypes were handled as single units for association and clustering because linkage in the cohort was strong.

The cohort consisted of 650 to 850 healthy bone marrow donors. All cohort members were sampled while nominally healthy, although unrecorded immune exposures were likely present. The donor tested CMV seronegative, placing the donor among the 350 or so seronegative members of the cohort. A peripheral blood sample was provided by each donor, and peripheral blood mononuclear cells were used for TCR beta sequencing. Genomic DNA was extracted from the blood cell samples with the Qiagen DNeasy Blood Extraction Kit. To prepare the library, the immunoSEQ multiplex PCR assay was applied. For the multiplex PCR, a mixture combining 60 forward primers for TCR Vbeta segments and 13 reverse primers for TCR Jbeta segments was used. A multiplex PCR assay on genomic DNA amplified the CDR3 region of rearranged TCR beta genes. The amplified TCR beta libraries were sequenced on the Illumina HiSeq System as 87-base-pair reads. From the authors' description of their analysis: In a later analysis, 80 million or so unique TCR beta chains were counted across the 690 or so repertoires, and approximately 11 million of these chains were shared by at least two donors. Raw reads were error-corrected and collapsed into unique sequences by a nearest-neighbor algorithm in which closely related sequences were merged to remove PCR and sequencing errors. Alignment of CDR3 sequences to IMGT reference sequences was used to assign V, D and J gene segments. For a sequence to be retained, a match of at least six nucleotides was required to both a V gene segment and a J gene segment. Rearrangements were called productive when the CDR3 lacked stop codons and stayed in frame with V and J; all others were non-productive. CDR3 was defined according to IMGT convention as the region running from the second conserved V-encoded cysteine to the conserved J-encoded phenylalanine. The earlier analysis of about 640 of the donors excluded any sequence lacking an unambiguous match to a single V gene segment. In an earlier analysis of about 590 of the donors, a V segment was called functional when productive rearrangements were above 56.7%, and segregating when the standard deviation between donors exceeded 5%. To diagnose cytomegalovirus status from the catalog of TCR beta chain sequences, a statistical classification framework was built. A later analysis assigned V and J genes by comparing TCR nucleotide sequences with IMGT/GENE-DB human TR gene sequences. A later analysis assigned CDR3 sequences and most-parsimonious VDJ recombination scenarios with the TCRdist pipeline. In a later analysis, each TCR beta chain was defined by its CDR3 amino acid sequence together with its V-gene family, and reads lacking a unique V-gene family were excluded. As a way to deal with suspected cross-contamination and a sequencing artifact, a later analysis dropped 450 to 600 nucleotide sequences that were highly shared and had low generation probability. In a later analysis, a clonal expansion index for each public chain was calculated from normalized within-repertoire ranks of inferred template counts. In a later analysis, generation probabilities were computed using a VDJ recombination model fitted to out-of-frame rearrangements, and the results were checked against IGoR. Hypergeometric tests were used in a later analysis to score TCR-TCR, TCR-HLA and TCR-CMV co-occurrence, with a repertoire-size bias correction applied to the TCR pairs. To estimate false discovery rates, a later analysis permuted the HLA or CMV assignments 20 times. In a later analysis, co-occurring TCRs were grouped with DBSCAN, and TCRdist sequence similarity was added when clustering was performed within HLA-allele-positive subsets. For co-occurrence clustering, repertoires with fewer than 30,000 or more than 120,000 public chains were excluded, along with five repertoires with anomalous nucleotide sharing. Entries here come from immuneACCESS through TCRdb and include only in-frame sequences with V and J called. Some clones fail to appear in such tables; in the studies checked, an unresolved V gene covers under half of the shortfall, and the cause of the remainder is unknown. D and trimming were read from the DNA, whereas the V and J calls and clone size are those reported in that table. This sample lists about 200,000 clones; around 77% were detected once. Less than 3% of the sample is in the top ten clones.

Here is what the overall study found, with its caveats: A cluster of highly shared sequence variants was judged likely to represent a technical artifact of the sequencing pipeline. A further reported finding was that TCR beta sequences accurately predicted the HLA-A and HLA-B alleles for most subjects in the first cohort. The authors suggested that the approach could potentially be extended to other disease states and immunological phenotypes. A later analysis found that most CMV-associated TCR beta chains appeared HLA-restricted, with HLA associations seemingly driven largely by CMV exposure. Sequencing depth was assumed to be roughly uniform across donors in the presence/absence analyses, though that assumption may not hold. HLA typing was unavailable for some donors at each locus, so association tests used only the typed subset. Linkage disequilibrium might explain the correlated functional status among segregating V segments, but an unknown experimental factor could not be ruled out. Only TCR beta chains were sequenced in this cohort, and the absence of alpha or paired-chain data limited detectable features. An association between a missense DCLRE1C variant and V-gene and J-gene trimming of TCR beta chains was found in a later genetic analysis and replicated in an independent cohort. At a false discovery rate of 0.05, a later analysis linked fewer than 20,000 TCR beta sequences to specific HLA alleles. In vitro tests confirmed that a few of the cytomegalovirus-associated TCR beta chains recognize cytomegalovirus antigens. In a later analysis, HLA-associated TCR beta chains were found to be more clonally expanded and to have lower generation probabilities than equally common non-associated chains. CMV serostatus was the only immune exposure information available for the cohort. Several of the top co-occurrence clusters appeared to be linked to parvovirus B19, influenza, CMV and Epstein-Barr virus, according to a later analysis. Because counts were too low, approximately 15 rarely observed V segments, including chromosome 9 orphons, were excluded from the earlier analysis of fewer than 650 of the donors. In the study, some 160 TCR beta chains were listed as associated with cytomegalovirus. In a later analysis, TCR association rates were found to vary across HLA loci, with the most associated TCRs seen for DRB1 alleles and the fewest for HLA-C alleles. In an earlier analysis of some 640 of the donors, most TCR beta V segments were observed in productive rearrangements about 87% or about 30% of the time, broadly matching IMGT annotations. The classifier was reported to diagnose cytomegalovirus status with high specificity and sensitivity in both the original and validation cohorts. In a later genetic analysis, fewer N-insertions in productive TCRs were reported among donors in an Asian-associated ancestry cluster than the approximately 630-donor mean. Most TCR sequences were observed very rarely across donors, whereas some public TCRs were present in many individuals. When HLA alleles, especially DR and DQ, strongly co-occurred, attributing TCR associations to individual alleles was difficult.

This clone has only one observation. The clone's antigen remains unknown. No base-level quality is on record; no much larger clone is a single base apart. Input material: PBMCs. This TCR derives from a woman aged 25 to 39 in good health and CMV-seronegative.

CDR3 sequence: CASSPDRPWNEQYF. Here is the DNA: TGCGCCAGCAGCCCAGACAGGCCCTGGAACGAGCAGTACTTC. This chain joins TRBV5-1 to TRBJ2-7, with a weak D call of TRBD1 (6 bases match). Reading from cysteine to phenylalanine, the CDR3 counts 14 amino acids. The read is trimmed to its CDR3 DNA, 42 bases read in frame from base 1. CDR1 and CDR2, per the germline V gene, are SGHRS and YFSETQ. V lost 4 bases and J lost 5 bases; the stretch between them is 16 bases long.